This T cell receptor (beta chain) comes out of a study of response to subunit inactivated influenza vaccine. TCRdb processed the RT-PCR reads anew with MiXCR; each CDR3 protein has one entry. The data contain 650,000 to 700,000 distinct CDR3 sequences, more than 15% of them singletons. Study results and caveats: After each seasonal influenza vaccination, few new T cells are recruited, the authors suggested.

Trimming took 1 base from V and 1 from J, leaving 14 bases between them. Germline V CDR1 and CDR2: LGHNA, YSLEER. The CDR3 is 16 residues long. Remarks on this clonotype: The antigen remains unidentified.

Sequencing used PBMCs from blood, obtained 12 days after vaccination. The chain uses TRBV4-3 and TRBJ2-7, with D possibly being TRBD1 (6 bases). The clonotype comes from a man in his forties or fifties who received an inactivated influenza vaccine. CDR3 loop: CASSQGLTGLSYEQYF. Written as DNA, the CDR3 is TGCGCCAGCAGCCAAGGCTTAACAGGGCTTTCCTACGAGCAGTACTTC.